These T cell receptor beta chains were read from a single sample in a study of vaccination effects on CD4 cells after COVID-19. Antigen specificity for these receptors is unknown. Clones were sequenced by immunoSEQ multiplex PCR, and TCRdb holds only the in-frame ones, with some missing. The sample consists of approximately 74,000 clones, around 70% of them appearing once. This specimen was CD4+ T cells from PBMCs cultured without peptide, taken after COVID-19 vaccination. Receptors originate from a human donor who received a COVID-19 vaccine. The CDR3 runs from the conserved cysteine through the conserved F or W.

v_gene: TRBV28; CDR3aa: CASSLSLGQGHYGYTF
v_gene: TRBV20-1; CDR3aa: CSASSTHRGGNQPQHF
v_gene: TRBV2; CDR3aa: CASSETTEAFF
v_gene: TRBV7-9; CDR3aa: CASSPGGVYGYTF
v_gene: TRBV5-8; CDR3aa: CASSLDGDSPLHF
v_gene: TRBV6-5; CDR3aa: CASSIQTGEQFF
v_gene: TRBV2; CDR3aa: CASMDPFSNQPQHF
v_gene: TRBV12-3/TRBV12-4; CDR3aa: CASSFYSGETQYF
v_gene: TRBV12-5; CDR3aa: CASGLVEANPRFF
v_gene: TRBV7-9; CDR3aa: CASSRDRGLLYGYTF
v_gene: TRBV10-3; CDR3aa: CAISEPRDRGRNTGELFF
v_gene: TRBV27; CDR3aa: CASRPTGGTEAFF
v_gene: TRBV7-3; CDR3aa: CASSLGDSRQRQETQYF
v_gene: TRBV18; CDR3aa: CASSPQGAETQYF
v_gene: TRBV27; CDR3aa: CASSSDRSNYGYTF
v_gene: TRBV18; CDR3aa: CASSRRREDTEAFF
v_gene: TRBV24-1; CDR3aa: CATSGGSGNTIYF
v_gene: TRBV6-1; CDR3aa: CASSEARRGLNQPQHF
v_gene: TRBV10-1; CDR3aa: CASSESSHMPQHF
v_gene: TRBV7-9; CDR3aa: CASSRTGLNQPQHF
v_gene: TRBV3-1/TRBV3-2; CDR3aa: CASSQPGHRCGNSPLHF
v_gene: TRBV4-1; CDR3aa: CASSRPGQSYNSPLHF
v_gene: TRBV7-3; CDR3aa: CASSQSGGSNTGELFF
v_gene: TRBV19; CDR3aa: CASSIHGAGGTFTDTQYF
v_gene: TRBV4-3; CDR3aa: CASSQAQQGHLMNTEAFF
v_gene: TRBV5-1; CDR3aa: CASRGGPSSNEQFF
v_gene: TRBV4-3; CDR3aa: CASSQGIASSVTEAFF
v_gene: TRBV7-3; CDR3aa: CASSLLGAGGYTF
v_gene: TRBV7-8; CDR3aa: CASSLRTSSYNSPLHF